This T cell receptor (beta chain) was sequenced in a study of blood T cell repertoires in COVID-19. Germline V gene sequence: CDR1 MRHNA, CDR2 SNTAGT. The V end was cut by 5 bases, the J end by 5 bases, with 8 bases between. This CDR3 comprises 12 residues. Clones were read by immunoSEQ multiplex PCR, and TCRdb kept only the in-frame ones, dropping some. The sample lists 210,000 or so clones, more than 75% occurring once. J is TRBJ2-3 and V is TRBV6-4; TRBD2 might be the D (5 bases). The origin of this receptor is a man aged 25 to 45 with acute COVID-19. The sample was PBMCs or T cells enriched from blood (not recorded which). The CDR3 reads CASSQSGDTQYF. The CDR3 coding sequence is TGTGCCAGCAGTCAGAGCGGAGATACGCAGTATTTT.